One and the same sample provided the 22 T cell receptor beta chains below, sequenced in a study of T cells after yellow fever vaccination. TCRdb re-analysed the 5' RACE reads in MiXCR, keeping a single row per CDR3 protein. In the table there are hundreds of thousands of distinct CDR3 sequences, 12% of which are singletons. Sequencing used PBMCs, obtained on the day of the yellow fever booster vaccination. Receptors originate from a man aged 30 to 45 who received the YFV17D yellow fever vaccine.

This clonotype occurred a few times. The rearrangement joins TRBV14 to TRBJ2-1, with D tentatively TRBD2 (6 bases). Germline-derived CDR1 and CDR2 are SGHDN and FVKESK. CDR3 length: 14 amino acids. Between the trimmed V and J ends, which lost 8 bases and 2 bases, there was a span of 13 bases. CDR3 DNA: TGTGCCAGCGGGGACTTCCTGCCCTACAATGAGCAGTTCTTC. Translation: CASGDFLPYNEQFF.

This clonotype showed up many times. The rearrangement links TRBV7-9 to TRBJ2-7; 7 bases map to TRBD1. This CDR3 has 12 residues. V was clipped by 5 bases and J by 6 bases; unmatched bases: 4. Germline lookup yields CDR1 SEHNR and CDR2 FQNEAQ (reference sequence). The CDR3 sequence: CASSPTGVEQYF. CDR3 nucleotide sequence: TGTGCCAGCAGCCCTACAGGGGTCGAGCAGTACTTC.

The chain employs TRBV29-1 and TRBJ2-5, with 10 bases lining up with TRBD2. The V gene end was trimmed by 4 bases and the J gene end by 2 bases; junction bases not matched to a gene: 4. This CDR3 is built from 14 residues. The germline gives CDR1 SQVTM, CDR2 ANQGSEA. The CDR3 DNA follows: TGCAGCGTTGGAACTAGCGGGACACAAGAGACCCAGTACTTC. Translating gives CSVGTSGTQETQYF.

This CDR3 reads CASSLVWALAGQETQYF. Written as DNA, the CDR3 is TGTGCCAGCAGCTTAGTTTGGGCACTAGCGGGACAAGAGACCCAGTACTTC. The chain links TRBV7-9 to TRBJ2-5; 10 nucleotides agree with TRBD2. Per the germline V gene, CDR1 is SEHNR and CDR2 is FQNEAQ (reference sequence). J gave up 2 bases and V 1 base, and 7 bases lay outside the gene matches. The length of the CDR3 is 17 residues. Based on the CDR3 plus reference TRBV7-9 and TRBJ2-5, the full variable domain is DTGVSQNPRHKITKRGQNVTFRCDPISEHNRLYWYRQTLGQGPEFLTYFQNEAQLEKSRLLSDRFSAERPKGSFSTLEIQRTEQGDSAMYLCASSLVWALAGQETQYFGPGTRLLVL.

The chain employs TRBV5-1 and TRBJ2-2; 8 bases align to TRBD2. The germline CDR1 and CDR2 sequences are SGHRS and YFSETQ. This CDR3 is 17 amino acids long. V lost 0 bases to trimming and J lost 2 bases; unmatched junction nucleotides: 6. The CDR3 loop reads CASSLGLLADNTGELFF. CDR3 nucleotides: TGCGCCAGCAGCTTGGGCTTACTAGCGGACAACACCGGGGAGCTGTTTTTT.

The rearrangement joins TRBV11-1 to TRBJ2-3; 7 bases are a match to TRBD2. Per the germline V gene, CDR1 is SGHAT and CDR2 is FQDESV (reference sequence). With V trimmed by 0 bases and J by 0 bases, 9 bases remained unmatched. The CDR3 is made up of 18 amino acids. CDR3 DNA sequence: TGTGCCAGCAGCTTAGCGCGTGGGGCGGGAGCAAGCACAGATACGCAGTATTTT. Its translation is CASSLARGAGASTDTQYF.

J is TRBJ2-7 and V is TRBV12-3 or TRBV12-4; D remains ambiguous. This CDR3 is built from 13 residues. Trimming shortened V by 3 bases and J by 5 bases, and 11 bases separated the two germline ends. The CDR3 DNA sequence: TGTGCCAGCAGTTTGGAGCTGGACCACGAGCAGTACTTC. It codes for CASSLELDHEQYF.

V is TRBV7-6 and J is TRBJ2-7, with TRBD2 matching over 9 bases. The CDR3 has 15 residues. Germline V gene sequence: CDR1 SGHVS, CDR2 FNYEAQ. With 5 bases clipped from V and 2 bases from J, the junction kept 7 bases outside the gene matches. The CDR3 bases are TGTGCCAGCAGCAAGGAGCGGGAGGCGACCTACGAGCAGTACTTC. Residues: CASSKEREATYEQYF.

Turning to this clonotype: The missing conserved phenylalanine or tryptophan at the end of this CDR3 makes a read error likely. No DNA is shown, since the ends of the CDR3 on it are uncertain; the CDR3 is the one TCRdb lists. The CDR3 is CASSSSLLAGAVC. V gene TRBV7-8 combines with J gene TRBJ2-3; the table assigns TRBD2, which was not confirmed against the DNA. The germline V gene encodes CDR1 SGHVS and CDR2 FQNEAQ. The CDR3 comprises 13 residues, both ends counted.

The chain employs TRBV12-3 or TRBV12-4 and TRBJ2-1; 8 positions agree with TRBD1. J was trimmed by 10 bases and V by 7 bases; bases with no gene match: 9. CDR3 size: 13 residues. CDR3: CASNKRRGQEQFF. CDR3 bases: TGTGCCAGCAATAAGCGCAGGGGGCAAGAGCAGTTCTTC.

About this clonotype itself: An end of the junction differs from the germline gene, which may be a read error. The gene calls are TRBV3-1 and TRBJ1-2; unclear D gene. The V gene's germline CDR1 is LGHDT and CDR2 YNNKEL (reference sequence). The CDR3 runs to 12 residues. Written as DNA, the CDR3 is TGTGCCAGCAGCCAAGATGAGCCGGCACCATCCTTC. It yields the protein CASSQDEPAPSF.

The rearrangement links TRBV5-1 to TRBJ2-3; no reliable D call. CDR1 SGHRS and CDR2 YFSETQ come from the germline V gene. The CDR3 runs to 13 residues. The V gene lost 4 bases and the J gene lost 2 bases, with 8 bases spanning the gap. The CDR3 nucleotides read TGCGCCAGCAGCCCCGTTACCACAGATACGCAGTATTTT. This translates into CASSPVTTDTQYF.

The sample holds many counts of this clonotype. The chain employs TRBV4-3 and TRBJ2-3; TRBD2 matches 10 bases. Germline V gives CDR1 LGHNA, CDR2 YSLEER. CDR3 length equals 17 residues. J was trimmed by 2 bases and V by 0 bases; bases with no gene match: 5. For the CDR3, the DNA is TGCGCCAGCAGCCAAGATTTAGCGGGAGGACCCACAGATACGCAGTATTTT. This encodes CASSQDLAGGPTDTQYF.

A few counts support this clonotype. The chain joins TRBV3-1 to TRBJ2-7; D is unclear. Germline V gene lookup returns CDR1 LGHDT and CDR2 YNNKEL (reference sequence). CDR3 size: 12 residues. The V and J ends lost 2 bases and 7 bases respectively, with 9 bases between them. The CDR3: CASSQNDWEQYF. The CDR3 DNA is TGTGCCAGCAGCCAAAATGATTGGGAGCAGTACTTC.

The table lists this clonotype with a few counts. The V and J genes are TRBV7-2 and TRBJ1-4; TRBD1 might be the D (5 bases). V lost 3 bases and J lost 4, with 9 bases in between. The CDR3 has 14 amino acids. Germline loops: CDR1 SGHTA, CDR2 FQGNSA. CDR3 bases: TGTGCCAGCAGCTTGCTACAGGTTAATGAAAAACTGTTTTTT. This codes for CASSLLQVNEKLFF. Filled out from reference TRBV7-2 and TRBJ1-4, the complete variable domain reads GAGVSQSPSNKVTEKGKDVELRCDPISGHTALYWYRQSLGQGLEFLIYFQGNSAPDKSGLPSDRFSAERTGGSVSTLTIQRTQQEDSAVYLCASSLLQVNEKLFFGSGTQLSVL.

This clonotype appeared many times. The V and J genes are TRBV5-1 and TRBJ1-1; 10 positions match TRBD1. The junction had 6 bases not matched to a gene; V was cut back by 4 bases and J by 6 bases. Germline CDR1 SGHRS, CDR2 YFSETQ. This CDR3 is built from 14 residues. The CDR3 loop reads CASSTQDRGPEAFF. The CDR3, as DNA: TGCGCCAGCAGCACCCAAGACAGGGGGCCTGAAGCTTTCTTT.

V and J are TRBV10-3 and TRBJ2-2; 7 nucleotides agree with TRBD2. With 8 bases clipped from V and 5 bases from J, the junction kept 8 bases outside the gene matches. From germline, CDR1 is ENHRY and CDR2 SYGVKD. CDR3 size: 14 residues. DNA for the CDR3: TGTGCCATCGCAACGGGAGGCGGAACCGGGGAGCTGTTTTTT. Translating gives CAIATGGGTGELFF.

This clonotype was observed a handful of times. The J gene is TRBJ2-7, the V gene TRBV18, with 10 bases aligning to TRBD1. The CDR3 has 17 amino acids. CDR1 is KGHSH, CDR2 LQKENI, per germline. Trimming at V came to 1 base and at J to 3 bases, leaving 9 bases not matched to a gene. This CDR3 is CASSPRTPGQGFYEQYF. CDR3 sequence (DNA): TGTGCCAGCTCACCACGTACCCCGGGACAGGGGTTCTACGAGCAGTACTTC. The variable domain in full, with the rest retrieved from reference TRBV18 and TRBJ2-7, is NAGVMQNPRHLVRRRGQEARLRCSPMKGHSHVYWYRQLPEEGLKFMVYLQKENIIDESGMPKERFSAEFPKEGPSILRIQQVVRGDSAAYFCASSPRTPGQGFYEQYFGPGTRLTVT.

This clonotype came up many times. The gene calls are TRBV19 and TRBJ1-1; D gene unclear. CDR1 is LNHDA and CDR2 is SQIVND in the germline V gene (reference sequence). V was pared by 7 bases and J by 6 bases, with 12 bases between. The CDR3 contains 12 residues. CDR3 nucleotide sequence: TGTGCCAGTACCATGGGAGTTGCTGAAGCTTTCTTT. It yields the protein CASTMGVAEAFF.

The genes are TRBV19 and TRBJ1-2; a weak D match, TRBD1 (5 bases). The CDR3 consists of 14 residues. Trimming pared 2 bases from V and 7 bases from J, leaving 14 bases between. CDR1 is LNHDA, CDR2 SQIVND, per germline (reference sequence). DNA of the CDR3: TGTGCCAGTAGTATAACGCAGGGATTATCTGGCTACACCTTC. This codes for CASSITQGLSGYTF.

Worth noting for this clonotype: A much larger clone differs by one base, so this may be a read error. The chain links TRBV9 to TRBJ2-3; D ambiguous. The CDR3 has 13 residues. CDR1 SGDLS and CDR2 YYNGEE come from the germline V gene. The germline V and J ends were trimmed by 3 bases and 8 bases, with 13 bases remaining between them. The chain's CDR3 is CASSESIGSTQYF. CDR3 nucleotides: TGTGCCAGCAGCGAATCCATTGGTTCTACGCAGTATTTT. The full variable domain, completed using reference TRBV9 and TRBJ2-3, is DSGVTQTPKHLITATGQRVTLRCSPRSGDLSVYWYQQSLDQGLQFLIQYYNGEERAKGNILERFSAQQFPDLHSELNLSSLELGDSALYFCASSESIGSTQYFGPGTRLTVL.

J is TRBJ2-7 and V is TRBV5-6; tentative D call: TRBD1 (6 bases). V gave up 4 bases and J gave up 3 bases, with 17 bases separating them. This CDR3 has 15 residues. The germline gives CDR1 SGHDT, CDR2 YYEEEE. The CDR3 bases are TGTGCCAGCAGCCCGACAGGACCTAAACTCTACGAGCAGTACTTC. This codes for CASSPTGPKLYEQYF. The whole variable domain, filled in from reference TRBV5-6 and TRBJ2-7, reads DAGVTQSPTHLIKTRGQQVTLRCSPKSGHDTVSWYQQALGQGPQFIFQYYEEEERQRGNFPDRFSGHQFPNYSSELNVNALLLGDSALYLCASSPTGPKLYEQYFGPGTRLTVT.